The next 19 T cell receptor beta chains were all read from a single sample in a study of T cells in Graves' hyperthyroidism and ophthalmopathy. RNA transcripts provided the source from which TCR beta CDR3 regions were amplified. First-round RT-PCR targeting the TCR CDR3 was performed with the HTBI primer set. TCRdb independently ran MiXCR on the multiplex PCR reads; one entry per CDR3 protein. The sample lists a few hundred thousand distinct CDR3 sequences; 46% were seen once. The sample comprised peripheral blood or thyroid tissue (not recorded which). Source of these receptors: a woman between 18 and 30 years old with Graves' hyperthyroidism.

This clonotype appeared a few times. The chain is built from TRBV3-1 and TRBJ1-1; D not certain. Trimming stripped 3 bases from V and 5 bases from J, with 16 bases between. There are 15 residues in the CDR3. The V gene's germline CDR1 is LGHDT and CDR2 YNNKEL (reference sequence). The CDR3 region has the DNA TGTGCCAGCAGCCAGGCCGGCCCCGTTCGGACTGAAGCTTTCTTT. Translating it yields CASSQAGPVRTEAFF.

The J gene is TRBJ2-3, the V gene TRBV9, with a tentative D call TRBD2 (6 bases). The CDR3 has 13 amino acids. Germline values: CDR1 SGDLS, CDR2 YYNGEE. V dropped 3 bases and J dropped 4 bases, with 9 bases sitting between them. CDR3 DNA: TGTGCCAGCAGCGATAGACTAGCAGATACGCAGTATTTT. Translating it yields CASSDRLADTQYF.

The table lists this clonotype with many counts. V and J are TRBV2 and TRBJ2-5, with 13 bases lining up with TRBD2. The CDR3 is 16 amino acids. Germline V gives CDR1 SNHLY, CDR2 FYNNEI. Trimming cost V 6 bases and J 0 bases; bases outside gene matches: 4. This CDR3 is CASRGTSGIDQETQYF. In nucleotides, the CDR3 is TGTGCCAGCAGAGGGACTAGCGGGATTGACCAAGAGACCCAGTACTTC.

The genes are TRBV6-2 or TRBV6-3 and TRBJ1-5; no firm D call. The germline gives CDR1 MNHEY, CDR2 SVGEGT. V was pared by 6 bases and J by 2 bases, with 17 bases between. This CDR3 has 16 residues. The DNA of the CDR3 is TGTGCCAGCAGCGAGACTAGCGGGAACGGCAATCAGCCCCAGCATTTT. Translating gives CASSETSGNGNQPQHF.

The V gene is TRBV7-9, the J gene TRBJ2-7; no firm D call. Germline CDR1 and CDR2: SEHNR and FQNEAQ (reference sequence). Trimming shortened V by 5 bases and J by 0 bases, and 14 bases separated the two germline ends. The CDR3 has 15 amino acids. CDR3 coding DNA: TGTGCCAGCAGCCCAGGTGGCGGCAGCTCCTACGAGCAGTACTTC. Amino acid sequence: CASSPGGGSSYEQYF.

This clonotype was recorded many times. The V and J genes are TRBV29-1 and TRBJ2-3; possible D gene TRBD2, 5 bases. Deletions cut 5 bases from V and 8 bases from J, with 8 bases between. Germline loops: CDR1 SQVTM, CDR2 ANQGSEA. The CDR3 loop spans 10 amino acids. Here the CDR3 DNA reads TGCAGCGTTACTAGTGGTACGCAGTATTTT. Encoded protein: CSVTSGTQYF.

This clonotype has a count of ten or more. The chain couples TRBV29-1 to TRBJ2-5; a possible D gene is TRBD1 (6 bases). The V end was cut by 8 bases, the J end by 4 bases, with 14 bases between. Germline V gene lookup returns CDR1 SQVTM and CDR2 ANQGSEA. The CDR3 sequence is 12 residues long. CDR3 in amino acids: CSLTVRGETQYF. For the CDR3, the DNA is TGCAGCTTAACGGTCAGGGGAGAGACCCAGTACTTC.

V usage is TRBV5-1 and J usage is TRBJ2-2; perhaps TRBD1 as D (5 bases). Per the germline V gene, CDR1 is SGHRS and CDR2 is YFSETQ. V was pared by 7 bases and J by 4 bases, with 17 bases between. CDR3 length: 15 amino acids. The CDR3 spells CASLDQGLSTGELFF. CDR3 DNA: TGCGCCAGCCTCGACCAGGGCTTGAGCACCGGGGAGCTGTTTTTT.

The V and J genes are TRBV10-3 and TRBJ1-2; a weak D match, TRBD1 (6 bases). The CDR3 consists of 14 residues. The germline V gene encodes CDR1 ENHRY and CDR2 SYGVKD. V shed 6 bases and J shed 4 bases, with 15 bases lying between them. CDR3 nucleotide sequence: TGTGCCATCAGGGCGGGGGGGCGCGGCTATGGCTACACCTTC. Protein sequence: CAIRAGGRGYGYTF.

The gene calls are TRBV3-1 and TRBJ2-1; D could derive from TRBD1 or TRBD2 (6 bases each). This CDR3 is 14 amino acids long. V dropped 1 base and J dropped 10 bases, with 14 bases sitting between them. Germline loops: CDR1 LGHDT, CDR2 YNNKEL (reference sequence). CDR3 bases: TGTGCCAGCAGCCAAGTTATAGGGGGGAACGAGCAGTTCTTC. Protein: CASSQVIGGNEQFF.

This clonotype showed up many times. The chain joins TRBV5-4 to TRBJ2-2; D ambiguous. Germline V gene lookup returns CDR1 SGHNT and CDR2 YYREEE (reference sequence). This CDR3 has 16 amino acids. Deletions cut 4 bases from V and 1 base from J, with 14 bases between. In DNA form, the CDR3 reads TGTGCCAGCAGCCCTCAAAACTTAAAGAACACCGGGGAGCTGTTTTTT. This sequence encodes CASSPQNLKNTGELFF.

Concerning this clonotype itself: One base away lies a much larger clone, so this may be a sequencing read error. The chain has TRBV4-1 and TRBJ1-1; D is unresolved. Germline CDR1 and CDR2: MGHRA and YSYEKL. CDR3 length: 15 residues. Trimming stripped 0 bases from V and 4 bases from J, with 12 bases between. The CDR3 protein is CASSQEQVVSTEAFF. The CDR3 DNA sequence: TGCGCCAGCAGCCAAGAGCAGGTCGTAAGCACTGAAGCTTTCTTT.

The chain employs TRBV27 and TRBJ1-5; D is unclear. V was clipped by 3 bases and J by 2 bases, with 8 bases between them. Germline V gives CDR1 MNHEY, CDR2 SMNVEV (reference sequence). The CDR3 has 14 amino acids. The CDR3 protein is CASSFGEGNQPQHF. As DNA, the CDR3 is TGTGCCAGCAGTTTCGGCGAGGGCAATCAGCCCCAGCATTTT.

This clonotype was detected only a few times. The V gene is TRBV7-9, the J gene TRBJ2-3; TRBD2 matches 9 bases. Trimming cost V 6 bases and J 2 bases; bases outside gene matches: 6. The CDR3 is made up of 15 amino acids. Germline V gene sequence: CDR1 SEHNR, CDR2 FQNEAQ (reference sequence). The CDR3 reads CASRSSGSATDTQYF. The DNA of the CDR3 is TGTGCCAGCAGGAGTAGCGGGAGCGCCACAGATACGCAGTATTTT.

This clonotype was detected ten times or more. The rearrangement links TRBV11-3 to TRBJ2-7; a weak D match, TRBD1 (6 bases). CDR3 length equals 14 residues. V shed 2 bases and J shed 7 bases, with 15 bases lying between them. Looked up from germline, CDR1 is SGHNT and CDR2 is YENEEA. CDR3 residues: CASSLSNRVDEQYF. DNA of the CDR3: TGTGCCAGCAGCTTAAGTAACAGGGTCGATGAGCAGTACTTC.

This clonotype was detected many times. V gene TRBV14 combines with J gene TRBJ2-5, with TRBD2 identical over 9 bases. With 3 bases clipped from V and 2 bases from J, the junction kept 7 bases outside the gene matches. Germline CDR1 is SGHDN and CDR2 is FVKESK. This CDR3 contains 16 residues. CDR3 loop: CASSHWREGRQETQYF. DNA of the CDR3: TGTGCCAGCAGCCACTGGCGGGAGGGCCGACAAGAGACCCAGTACTTC.

CDR3 sequence reads: CASSDRDTYPIEQYF. The CDR3 nucleotides are TGTGCCAGCAGCGACCGGGACACTTACCCTATCGAGCAGTACTTC. The chain combines TRBV5-4 with TRBJ2-7; D may be TRBD1 (6 bases). Germline assignment: CDR1 SGHNT and CDR2 YYREEE (reference sequence). V was cut by 4 bases and J by 6 bases, with 20 bases left in between. CDR3 length: 15 residues.

The chain combines TRBV27 with TRBJ2-7; maybe TRBD2 (6 bases). V gave up 3 bases and J gave up 4 bases, with 10 bases separating them. The CDR3 length is 13 residues. From germline, CDR1 is MNHEY and CDR2 SMNVEV (reference sequence). DNA for the CDR3: TGTGCCAGCAGTTTTTCGGGAGAATACGAGCAGTACTTC. Its translation: CASSFSGEYEQYF.

The sample holds many counts of this clonotype. This sequence joins TRBV5-1 and TRBJ1-1, with a tentative D call TRBD1 (5 bases). The CDR3 spans 13 residues. The germline gives CDR1 SGHRS, CDR2 YFSETQ. Deletions cut 7 bases from V and 1 base from J, with 11 bases between. DNA for the CDR3: TGCGCCAGCTCTGCAGGGTCGAACACTGAAGCTTTCTTT. Its translation is CASSAGSNTEAFF.